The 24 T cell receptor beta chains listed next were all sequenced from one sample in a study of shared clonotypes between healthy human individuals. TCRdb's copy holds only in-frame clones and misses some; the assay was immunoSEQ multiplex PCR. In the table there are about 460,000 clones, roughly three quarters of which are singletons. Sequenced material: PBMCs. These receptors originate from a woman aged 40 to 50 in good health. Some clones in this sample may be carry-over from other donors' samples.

The CDR3 sequence is CASSVGLAGVYEQYF. The DNA of the CDR3 is TGTGCCAGCAGCGTAGGTCTAGCGGGGGTCTACGAGCAGTACTTC. The V and J genes are TRBV9 and TRBJ2-7; 10 bases map to TRBD2. This CDR3 region has 15 residues. The germline gives CDR1 SGDLS, CDR2 YYNGEE. Trimming took 0 bases from V and 3 from J; bases not matched to a gene: 3.

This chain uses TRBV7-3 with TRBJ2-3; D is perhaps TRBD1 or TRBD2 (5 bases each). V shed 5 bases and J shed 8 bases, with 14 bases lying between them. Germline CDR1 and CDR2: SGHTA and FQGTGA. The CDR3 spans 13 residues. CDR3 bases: TGTGCCAGCAGCAAACTCGGGGCAGGTACGCAGTATTTT. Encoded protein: CASSKLGAGTQYF.

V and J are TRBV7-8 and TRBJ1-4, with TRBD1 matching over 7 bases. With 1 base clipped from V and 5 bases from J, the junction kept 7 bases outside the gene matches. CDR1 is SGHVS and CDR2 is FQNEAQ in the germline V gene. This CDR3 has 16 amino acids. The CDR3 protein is CASSLVTTGRNEKLFF. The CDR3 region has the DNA TGTGCCAGCAGCTTAGTTACGACAGGGCGCAATGAAAAACTGTTTTTT. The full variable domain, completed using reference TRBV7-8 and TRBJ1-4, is GAGVSQSPRYKVAKRGQDVALRCDPISGHVSLFWYQQALGQGPEFLTYFQNEAQLDKSGLPSDRFFAERPEGSVSTLKIQRTQQEDSAVYLCASSLVTTGRNEKLFFGSGTQLSVL.

The CDR3 spells CASSSGQGYNEQFF. CDR3 sequence (DNA): TGCGCCAGCAGCTCGGGACAGGGGTACAATGAGCAGTTCTTC. V is TRBV5-1 and J is TRBJ2-1; 10 nucleotides agree with TRBD1. Germline values: CDR1 SGHRS, CDR2 YFSETQ. CDR3 size: 14 residues. Trimming at V came to 3 bases and at J to 4 bases, leaving 1 base not matched to a gene.

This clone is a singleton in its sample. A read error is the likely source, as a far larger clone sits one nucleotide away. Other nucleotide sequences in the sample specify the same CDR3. CDR3 amino acids: CASRRGTRVGETQYF. The CDR3, as DNA: TGTGCCAGTAGGCGGGGGACGCGAGTAGGAGAGACCCAGTACTTC. The chain links TRBV7-9 to TRBJ2-5; 7 positions match TRBD2. Looked up from germline, CDR1 is SEHNR and CDR2 is FQNEAQ (reference sequence). The trim removed 9 bases at V and 4 bases at J, leaving 14 bases unmatched. The CDR3 contains 15 residues.

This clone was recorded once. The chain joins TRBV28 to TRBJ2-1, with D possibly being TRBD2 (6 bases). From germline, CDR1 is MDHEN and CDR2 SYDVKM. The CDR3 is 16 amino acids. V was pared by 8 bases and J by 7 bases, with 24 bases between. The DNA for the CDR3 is TGTGCCAGCGGACCCTATAGCGGAGCGGTGCGGAATGAGCAGTTCTTC. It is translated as CASGPYSGAVRNEQFF.

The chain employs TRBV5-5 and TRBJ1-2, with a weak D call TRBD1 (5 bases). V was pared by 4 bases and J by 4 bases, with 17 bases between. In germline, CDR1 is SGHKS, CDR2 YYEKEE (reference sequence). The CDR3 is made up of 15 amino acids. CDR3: CASSPGDGNRYGYTF. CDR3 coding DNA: TGTGCCAGCAGCCCGGGGGATGGAAACCGCTATGGCTACACCTTC.

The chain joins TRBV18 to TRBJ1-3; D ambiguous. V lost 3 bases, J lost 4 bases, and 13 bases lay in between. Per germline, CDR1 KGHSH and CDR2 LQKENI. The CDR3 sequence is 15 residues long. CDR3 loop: CASSPTDGRGNTIYF. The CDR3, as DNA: TGTGCCAGCTCACCGACGGACGGGAGGGGAAACACCATATATTTT.

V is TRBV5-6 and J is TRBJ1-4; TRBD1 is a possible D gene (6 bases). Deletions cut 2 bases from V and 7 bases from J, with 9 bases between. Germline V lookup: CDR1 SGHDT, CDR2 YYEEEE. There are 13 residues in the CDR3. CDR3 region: CASSFTGSEKLFF. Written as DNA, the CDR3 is TGTGCCAGCAGCTTTACAGGGAGTGAAAAACTGTTTTTT. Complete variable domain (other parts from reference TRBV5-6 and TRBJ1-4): DAGVTQSPTHLIKTRGQQVTLRCSPKSGHDTVSWYQQALGQGPQFIFQYYEEEERQRGNFPDRFSGHQFPNYSSELNVNALLLGDSALYLCASSFTGSEKLFFGSGTQLSVL.

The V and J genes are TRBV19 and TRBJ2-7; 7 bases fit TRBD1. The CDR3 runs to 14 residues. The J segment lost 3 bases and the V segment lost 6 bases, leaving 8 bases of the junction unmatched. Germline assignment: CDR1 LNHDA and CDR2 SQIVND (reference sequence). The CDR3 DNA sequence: TGTGCCAGTAGCCGCAACCGGGACAGCTACGAGCAGTACTTC. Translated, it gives CASSRNRDSYEQYF.

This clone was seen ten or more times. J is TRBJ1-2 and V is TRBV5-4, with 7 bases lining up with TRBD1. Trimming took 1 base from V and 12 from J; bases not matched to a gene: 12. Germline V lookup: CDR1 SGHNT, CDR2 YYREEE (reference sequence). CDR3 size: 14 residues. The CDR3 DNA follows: TGTGCCAGCAGCTTGAAGGGGGCCGGGGCGAAAGACACCTTC. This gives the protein CASSLKGAGAKDTF. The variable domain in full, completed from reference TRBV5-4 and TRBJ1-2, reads ETGVTQSPTHLIKTRGQQVTLRCSSQSGHNTVSWYQQALGQGPQFIFQYYREEENGRGNFPPRFSGLQFPNYSSELNVNALELDDSALYLCASSLKGAGAKDTFGSGTRLTVV.

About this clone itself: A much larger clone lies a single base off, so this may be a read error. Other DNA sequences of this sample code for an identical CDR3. The CDR3 loop is CASSPTGGRNTGELFF. The CDR3 DNA sequence: TGTGCCAGCTCACCGACTGGCGGGAGGAACACCGGGGAGCTGTTTTTT. The chain recombines TRBV18 with TRBJ2-2; 7 positions match TRBD2. CDR3 length: 16 residues. Germline CDR1 reads KGHSH; CDR2 reads LQKENI. Trimming at V came to 3 bases and at J to 1 base, leaving 5 bases not matched to a gene.

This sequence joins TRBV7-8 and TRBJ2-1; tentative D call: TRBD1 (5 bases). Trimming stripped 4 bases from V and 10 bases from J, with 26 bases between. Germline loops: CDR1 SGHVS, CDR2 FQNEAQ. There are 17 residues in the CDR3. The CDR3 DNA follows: TGTGCCAGCAGCTCCAGGGTTTTAGCCTTGGTATCCCCGGAGCAGTTCTTC. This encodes CASSSRVLALVSPEQFF.

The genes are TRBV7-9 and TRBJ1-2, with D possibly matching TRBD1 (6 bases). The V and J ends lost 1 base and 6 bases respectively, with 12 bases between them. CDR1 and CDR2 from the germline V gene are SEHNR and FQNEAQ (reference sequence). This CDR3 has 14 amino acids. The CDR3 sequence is CASSLGGRVDGYTF. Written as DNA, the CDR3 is TGTGCCAGCAGCTTAGGGGGGCGGGTTGATGGCTACACCTTC.

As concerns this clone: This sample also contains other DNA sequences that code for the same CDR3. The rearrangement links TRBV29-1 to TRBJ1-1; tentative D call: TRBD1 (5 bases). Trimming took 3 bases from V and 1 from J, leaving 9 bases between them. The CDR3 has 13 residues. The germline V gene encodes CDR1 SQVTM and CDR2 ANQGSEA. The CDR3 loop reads CSVENQGNTEAFF. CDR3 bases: TGCAGCGTTGAGAACCAGGGGAACACTGAAGCTTTCTTT.

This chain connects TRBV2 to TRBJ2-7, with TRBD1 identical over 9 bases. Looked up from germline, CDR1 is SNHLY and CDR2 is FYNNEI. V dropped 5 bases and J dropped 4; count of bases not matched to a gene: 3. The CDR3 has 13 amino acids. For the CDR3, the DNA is TGTGCCAGCAGTTTAGGGACAGGGTACGAGCAGTACTTC. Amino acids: CASSLGTGYEQYF.

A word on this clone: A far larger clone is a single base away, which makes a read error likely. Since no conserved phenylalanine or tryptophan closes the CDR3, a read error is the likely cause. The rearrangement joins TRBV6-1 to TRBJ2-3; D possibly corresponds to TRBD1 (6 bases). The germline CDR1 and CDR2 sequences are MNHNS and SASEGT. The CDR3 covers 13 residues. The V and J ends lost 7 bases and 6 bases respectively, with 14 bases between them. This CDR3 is CASTLGDTDTQYL. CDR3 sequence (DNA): TGTGCCAGCACCCTAGGGGACACGGATACGCAGTATCTT.

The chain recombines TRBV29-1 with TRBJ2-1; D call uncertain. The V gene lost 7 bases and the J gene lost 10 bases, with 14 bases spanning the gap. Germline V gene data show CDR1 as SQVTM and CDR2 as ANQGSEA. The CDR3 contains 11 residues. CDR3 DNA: TGCAGCGGGGTCGGCTATGAGGAGCAGTTCTTC. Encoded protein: CSGVGYEEQFF.

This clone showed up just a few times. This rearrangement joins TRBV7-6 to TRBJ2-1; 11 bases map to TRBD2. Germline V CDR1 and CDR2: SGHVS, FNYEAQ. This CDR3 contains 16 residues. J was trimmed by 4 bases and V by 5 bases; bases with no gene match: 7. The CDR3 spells CASSALAGGGYNEQFF. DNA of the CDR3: TGTGCCAGCAGCGCCCTAGCGGGAGGTGGGTACAATGAGCAGTTCTTC.

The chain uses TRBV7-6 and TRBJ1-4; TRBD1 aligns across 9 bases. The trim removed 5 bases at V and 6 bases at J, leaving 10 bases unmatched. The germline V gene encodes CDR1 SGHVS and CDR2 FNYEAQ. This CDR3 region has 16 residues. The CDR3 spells CASSARYRDRDEKLFF. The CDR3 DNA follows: TGTGCCAGCAGCGCCCGTTACCGGGACAGGGATGAAAAACTGTTTTTT. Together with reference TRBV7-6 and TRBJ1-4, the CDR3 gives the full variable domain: GAGVSQSPRYKVTKRGQDVALRCDPISGHVSLYWYRQALGQGPEFLTYFNYEAQQDKSGLPNDRFSAERPEGSISTLTIQRTEQRDSAMYRCASSARYRDRDEKLFFGSGTQLSVL.

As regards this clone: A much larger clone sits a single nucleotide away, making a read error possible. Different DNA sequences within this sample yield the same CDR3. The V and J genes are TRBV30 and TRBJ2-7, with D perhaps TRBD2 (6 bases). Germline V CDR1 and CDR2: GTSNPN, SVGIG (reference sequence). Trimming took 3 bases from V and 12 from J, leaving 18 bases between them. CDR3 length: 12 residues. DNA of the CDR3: TGTGCCTGGAGCGATTGGCGGGAAAGAACGTACTTC. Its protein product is CAWSDWRERTYF.

The CDR3 nucleotides are TGTGCCAGCACTTATGGCACAGATACGCAGTATTTT. Protein: CASTYGTDTQYF. The rearrangement links TRBV27 to TRBJ2-3, with D hard to call. The ends were cut back, 7 bases at V and 1 base at J, with 6 bases in the middle. CDR1 is MNHEY, CDR2 SMNVEV, per germline (reference sequence). The CDR3 loop spans 12 amino acids.

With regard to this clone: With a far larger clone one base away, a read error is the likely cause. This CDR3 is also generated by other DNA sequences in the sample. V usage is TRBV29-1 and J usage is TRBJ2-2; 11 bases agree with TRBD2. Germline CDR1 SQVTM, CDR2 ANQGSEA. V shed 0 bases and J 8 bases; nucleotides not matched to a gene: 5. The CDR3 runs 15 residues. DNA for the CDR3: TGCAGCGTTGAAGAAACTAGCGGGAGCGGTGGGGAGCTGTTTTTT. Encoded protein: CSVEETSGSGGELFF.

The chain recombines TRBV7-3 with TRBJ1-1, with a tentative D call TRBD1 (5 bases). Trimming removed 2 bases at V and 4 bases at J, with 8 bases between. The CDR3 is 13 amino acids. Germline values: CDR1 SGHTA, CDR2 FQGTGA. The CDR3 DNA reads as TGTGCCAGCAGCTTATATCAGGGCACTGAAGCTTTCTTT. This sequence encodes CASSLYQGTEAFF.